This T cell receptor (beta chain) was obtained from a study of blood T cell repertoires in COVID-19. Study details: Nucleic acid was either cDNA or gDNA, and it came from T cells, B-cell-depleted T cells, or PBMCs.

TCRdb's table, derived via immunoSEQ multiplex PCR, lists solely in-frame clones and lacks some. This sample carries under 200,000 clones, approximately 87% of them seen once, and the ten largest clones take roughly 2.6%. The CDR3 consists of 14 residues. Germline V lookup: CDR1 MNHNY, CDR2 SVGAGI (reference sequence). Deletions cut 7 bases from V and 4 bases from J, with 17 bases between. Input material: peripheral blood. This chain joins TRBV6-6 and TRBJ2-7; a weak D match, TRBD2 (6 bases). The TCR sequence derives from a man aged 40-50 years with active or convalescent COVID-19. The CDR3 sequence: CASTPRGFEYEQYF. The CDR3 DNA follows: TGTGCCAGCACCCCCCGGGGGTTTGAATACGAGCAGTACTTC.